The sequence of this TCR beta chain was determined in a study of human T cells and chemical hapten exposure. Specified time point: pre-sensitization, week 0. Specified treatment: therapeutic diphenylcyclopropenone sensitization with weekly scalp DPC. This CDR3 has 13 amino acids. Trimming removed 1 base at V and 3 bases at J, with 8 bases between. CDR1 and CDR2 (germline): DFQATT, SNEGSKA (reference sequence). This clonotype was detected only a few times. Antigen: not known. TCRdb used MiXCR to reprocess the RACE reads, holding one entry per CDR3 protein. The sample has roughly 120,000 distinct CDR3 sequences, roughly 13% seen once. Study-wide results and limits: The study found expanded TCRs formed significantly more large CDR3 similarity clusters than controls.

This receptor was identified in a young woman with alopecia areata. Some clones in this sample may be carry-over from other donors' samples. The sample here was whole blood, taken in connection with sensitization to the hapten diphenylcyclopropenone (DPC). This sequence joins TRBV20-1 and TRBJ2-3, with a weak D call TRBD2 (6 bases). The CDR3 spells CSARASGTDTQYF. The CDR3 DNA follows: TGCAGTGCTAGAGCCAGCGGGACAGATACGCAGTATTTT.